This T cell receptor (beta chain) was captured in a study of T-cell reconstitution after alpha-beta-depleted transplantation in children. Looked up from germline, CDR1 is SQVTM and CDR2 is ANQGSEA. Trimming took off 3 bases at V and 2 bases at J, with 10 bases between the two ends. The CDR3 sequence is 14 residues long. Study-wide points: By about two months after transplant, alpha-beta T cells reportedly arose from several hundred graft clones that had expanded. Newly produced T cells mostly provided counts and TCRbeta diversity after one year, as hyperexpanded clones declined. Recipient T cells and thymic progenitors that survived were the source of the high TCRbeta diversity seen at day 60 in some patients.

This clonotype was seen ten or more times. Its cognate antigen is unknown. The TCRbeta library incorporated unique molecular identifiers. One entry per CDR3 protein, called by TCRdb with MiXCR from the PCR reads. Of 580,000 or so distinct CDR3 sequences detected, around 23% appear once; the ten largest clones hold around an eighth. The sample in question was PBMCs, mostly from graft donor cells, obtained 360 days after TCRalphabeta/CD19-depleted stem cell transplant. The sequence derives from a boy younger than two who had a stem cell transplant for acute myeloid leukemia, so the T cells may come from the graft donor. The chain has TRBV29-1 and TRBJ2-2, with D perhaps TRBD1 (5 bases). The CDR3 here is CSVDFQGNTGELFF. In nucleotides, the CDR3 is TGCAGCGTTGATTTCCAGGGAAACACCGGGGAGCTGTTTTTT.